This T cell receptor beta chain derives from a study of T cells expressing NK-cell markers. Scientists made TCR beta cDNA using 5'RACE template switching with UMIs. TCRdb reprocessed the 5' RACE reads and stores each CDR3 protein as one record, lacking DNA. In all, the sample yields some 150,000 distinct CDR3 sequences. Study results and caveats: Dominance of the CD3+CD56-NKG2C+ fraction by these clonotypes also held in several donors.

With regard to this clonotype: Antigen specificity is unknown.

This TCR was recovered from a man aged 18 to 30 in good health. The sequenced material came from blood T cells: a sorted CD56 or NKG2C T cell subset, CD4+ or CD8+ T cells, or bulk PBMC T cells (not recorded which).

This CDR3 reads CASSVGGSGRSHEQFF. V and J are TRBV9 and TRBJ2-1; the D call from TCRdb, TRBD2, cannot be confirmed without DNA. The CDR3 covers 16 residues. From germline, CDR1 is SGDLS and CDR2 YYNGEE.